This TCR beta chain originates from a study of Graves' ophthalmopathy and Graves' hyperthyroidism. The TCR beta CDR3 regions underwent amplification from RNA transcripts. The first round was an RT-PCR with HTBI primers, and the second round was a multiplex PCR. From the multiplex PCR reads, TCRdb called clonotypes with MiXCR, one entry per CDR3 protein. The profile shows more than 1,000,000 distinct CDR3 sequences, about two fifths of them singletons. None of the included patients had other autoimmune diseases, uncontrolled infections, pregnancy or lactation, as these led to exclusion. Clinical symptoms, serum thyroxine, TRAb, thyroid ultrasound and orbital computed tomography determined diagnosis. Material: peripheral blood or thyroid tissue (not recorded which). The source of this sequence is an adult man with Graves' hyperthyroidism.

CDR3 in amino acids: CASSRLYGDEAIGNTGELFF. The DNA of the CDR3 is TGTGCCAGCAGCCGTTTATATGGGGACGAGGCGATTGGGAACACCGGGGAGCTGTTTTTT. The chain employs TRBV2 and TRBJ2-2, with D perhaps TRBD1 or TRBD2 (5 bases each). V shed 6 bases and J shed 1 base, with 27 bases lying between them. CDR3 length: 20 residues. Germline assignment: CDR1 SNHLY and CDR2 FYNNEI.